One sample yielded the 4 T cell receptor beta chains listed below, sequenced in a study of blood T cell repertoires in COVID-19. Using immunoSEQ multiplex PCR, the repertoire was profiled, and TCRdb retains in-frame clones only, with some absent. Among under 200,000 clones listed, approximately 90% were seen once. The sequencing input was peripheral blood. The receptors here all came from a man between 18 and 35 years old with acute or convalescent COVID-19.

The CDR3, as DNA: TGTGCCAGTAGTATCGCCGCGAGGGGGACCAACTATGGCTACACCTTC. Residues: CASSIAARGTNYGYTF. The rearrangement links TRBV19 to TRBJ1-2; D is perhaps TRBD1 (6 bases). The CDR3 consists of 16 residues. CDR1 and CDR2 (germline): LNHDA, SQIVND (reference sequence). V gave up 3 bases and J gave up 2 bases, with 16 bases separating them. The complete variable domain, with remaining parts taken from reference TRBV19 and TRBJ1-2, reads DGGITQSPKYLFRKEGQNVTLSCEQNLNHDAMYWYRQDPGQGLRLIYYSQIVNDFQKGDIAEGYSVSREKKESFPLTVTSAQKNPTAFYLCASSIAARGTNYGYTFGSGTRLTVV.

This clone was recorded once. V is TRBV4-2 and J is TRBJ1-1, with 11 bases fitting TRBD1. This CDR3 has 15 residues. After removal of 1 base from V and 4 bases from J, the junction contained 2 bases not matched to a gene. Per the germline V gene, CDR1 is LGHNA and CDR2 is YNFKEQ. The CDR3 here is CASSQGGQGVTEAFF. CDR3 sequence (DNA): TGTGCCAGCAGCCAAGGGGGACAGGGGGTCACTGAAGCTTTCTTT.

The chain couples TRBV5-6 to TRBJ1-5; tentative D call: TRBD1 (5 bases). The germline V and J ends were trimmed by 1 base and 4 bases, with 12 bases remaining between them. The CDR3 extends over 15 amino acids. Germline V gives CDR1 SGHDT, CDR2 YYEEEE. The CDR3 DNA reads TGTGCCAGCAGCTTGTTGGGGGGGGTTAATCAGCCCCAGCATTTT. This sequence encodes CASSLLGGVNQPQHF. The entire variable domain, with the rest obtained from reference TRBV5-6 and TRBJ1-5, is as follows: DAGVTQSPTHLIKTRGQQVTLRCSPKSGHDTVSWYQQALGQGPQFIFQYYEEEERQRGNFPDRFSGHQFPNYSSELNVNALLLGDSALYLCASSLLGGVNQPQHFGDGTRLSIL.

The chain has TRBV10-3 and TRBJ1-2, with D perhaps matching TRBD1 (6 bases). This CDR3 spans 14 amino acids. Germline V CDR1 and CDR2: ENHRY, SYGVKD. Trimming took 6 bases from V and 0 from J, leaving 11 bases between them. The DNA for the CDR3 is TGTGCCATCAGGGGGGACATCTCTAACTATGGCTACACCTTC. This gives the protein CAIRGDISNYGYTF.